The 15 T cell receptor beta chains below come from one sample, sequenced in a study of cytomegalovirus exposure and HLA in healthy donors (dated by TCRdb to 2016 to 2017). Libraries were made using the immunoSEQ multiplex PCR assay. The multiplex PCR relied on a mix of 60 forward primers for TCR Vbeta segments and 13 reverse primers for TCR Jbeta segments. Imported from immuneACCESS, the table was reduced by TCRdb to in-frame sequences with V and J called. These copies leave out some clones; in studies compared against another copy, an unresolved V gene accounts for under half, and the cause of the remainder is not known. The sample table lists 100,000 to 150,000 clones, around 85% of them with a count of one. Of the sample, 4% falls within the top ten clones. Input material: PBMCs. These receptors originate from a young man in good health and CMV-seropositive.

The genes are TRBV18 and TRBJ1-2; possible D gene TRBD1, 6 bases. CDR3 length equals 13 residues. Between the trimmed V and J ends, which lost 3 bases and 6 bases, there was a span of 11 bases. Germline loops: CDR1 KGHSH, CDR2 LQKENI. CDR3 residues: CASSPRQVDGYTF. CDR3 in DNA: TGTGCCAGCTCACCCCGACAGGTGGATGGCTACACCTTC.

The rearrangement joins TRBV5-1 to TRBJ1-4; D gene unclear. Deletions cut 0 bases from V and 0 bases from J, with 6 bases between. The CDR3 loop spans 15 amino acids. CDR1 and CDR2 from the germline V gene are SGHRS and YFSETQ. CDR3 loop: CASSLGSSTNEKLFF. The CDR3 DNA follows: TGCGCCAGCAGCTTGGGTTCATCAACTAATGAAAAACTGTTTTTT.

This chain uses TRBV5-4 with TRBJ2-3; D is perhaps TRBD2 (6 bases). This CDR3 is built from 17 residues. Per the germline V gene, CDR1 is SGHNT and CDR2 is YYREEE (reference sequence). Trimming left V 4 bases short and J 1 base short, with 19 bases between. Written as DNA, the CDR3 is TGTGCCAGCAGCCGCAATCGACTAGGTTTTGGCACAGATACGCAGTATTTT. Translating it yields CASSRNRLGFGTDTQYF.

To note about this clone: A read error may produce the germline difference seen at one junction end. The chain links TRBV7-9 to TRBJ2-2, with 8 bases identical to TRBD2. Germline loops: CDR1 SEHNR, CDR2 FQNEAQ (reference sequence). The CDR3 totals 15 residues. The CDR3 DNA reads as TGTTCCAGCAGCTTACAGGGACTAGGATCCGGGGAGCTGTTTTTT. It codes for CSSSLQGLGSGELFF.

This chain uses TRBV5-1 with TRBJ2-2, with a possible D match to TRBD2 (5 bases). Trimming cost V 2 bases and J 6 bases, with 14 bases left between them. Germline lookup yields CDR1 SGHRS and CDR2 YFSETQ. This CDR3 spans 15 amino acids. CDR3 residues: CASSFDPGISGELFF. CDR3 nucleotides: TGCGCCAGCAGCTTTGATCCGGGAATCTCCGGGGAGCTGTTTTTT.

The table lists this clone with a few counts. The V and J genes are TRBV5-1 and TRBJ1-4; possibly TRBD1 for D (5 bases). Looked up from germline, CDR1 is SGHRS and CDR2 is YFSETQ. V lost 4 bases to trimming and J lost 2 bases, with 12 bases between them. This CDR3 contains 15 residues. The CDR3: CASSPGRGTNEKLFF. DNA of the CDR3: TGCGCCAGCAGCCCGGGTCGGGGGACTAATGAAAAACTGTTTTTT.

This clone was counted between two and nine times. The chain recombines TRBV19 with TRBJ2-5; tentative D call: TRBD1 (6 bases). CDR1 and CDR2 (germline): LNHDA, SQIVND (reference sequence). Trimming shortened V by 3 bases and J by 4 bases, and 9 bases separated the two germline ends. This CDR3 region has 13 residues. CDR3 loop: CASSISDRETQYF. The CDR3 coding sequence is TGTGCCAGTAGTATTTCGGACAGAGAGACCCAGTACTTC.

The rearrangement uses TRBV30 and TRBJ2-1; 7 bases line up with TRBD2. This CDR3 contains 18 residues. The trim removed 1 base at V and 0 bases at J, leaving 12 bases unmatched. Germline V gene data show CDR1 as GTSNPN and CDR2 as SVGIG (reference sequence). CDR3 bases: TGTGCCTGGAGTGGGATTACTAGCGCCCCTAGCTCCTACAATGAGCAGTTCTTC. Translated: CAWSGITSAPSSYNEQFF.

CDR3 in DNA: TGTGCCAGCAGTTACGTCCTTGGCAGTCAGGCCCAGTACTTC. Its translation: CASSYVLGSQAQYF. This sequence joins TRBV6-6 and TRBJ2-5; D gene unclear. This CDR3 spans 14 amino acids. With 2 bases removed from V and 9 bases from J, the gap between germline ends came to 16 bases. Germline assignment: CDR1 MNHNY and CDR2 SVGAGI (reference sequence).

The sample holds a few counts of this clone. The rearrangement links TRBV9 to TRBJ2-2; weak D call: TRBD2 (6 bases). From germline, CDR1 is SGDLS and CDR2 YYNGEE. The CDR3 is 18 residues long. V was cut by 3 bases and J by 0 bases, with 18 bases left in between. CDR3 nucleotides: TGTGCCAGCAGCGCCCGACCTAGCGAGACCGCGAACACCGGGGAGCTGTTTTTT. It translates to CASSARPSETANTGELFF.

The chain couples TRBV9 to TRBJ2-2; 9 bases are a match to TRBD1. With V trimmed by 3 bases and J by 6 bases, 12 bases remained unmatched. The germline V gene has CDR1 SGDLS and CDR2 YYNGEE. The CDR3 has 17 residues. In nucleotides, the CDR3 is TGTGCCAGCAGCGCCACAATGGGACAGGGTGGCGCCGGGGAGCTGTTTTTT. Translated: CASSATMGQGGAGELFF.

The chain combines TRBV7-9 with TRBJ2-3; 7 nucleotides line up with TRBD2. This CDR3 has 15 amino acids. Germline V CDR1 and CDR2: SEHNR, FQNEAQ (reference sequence). J gave up 5 bases and V 5 bases, and 10 bases lay outside the gene matches. This chain's CDR3 is CASSIRDYRGDTQYF. DNA for the CDR3: TGTGCCAGCAGCATTAGGGACTATAGGGGAGATACGCAGTATTTT.

The chain combines TRBV4-1 with TRBJ1-2; 12 bases line up with TRBD1. The germline V gene encodes CDR1 MGHRA and CDR2 YSYEKL. The V segment lost 1 base and the J segment 5 bases; nucleotides outside the gene matches: 8. CDR3 size: 17 residues. As DNA, the CDR3 is TGCGCCAGCAGCCAAGGTGGGACAGGGGGCTATAAGTATGGCTACACCTTC. Encoded protein: CASSQGGTGGYKYGYTF.

The chain employs TRBV7-8 and TRBJ2-5, with a weak D call TRBD2 (6 bases). The CDR3 loop spans 16 amino acids. CDR1 is SGHVS and CDR2 is FQNEAQ in the germline V gene. V dropped 1 base and J dropped 0 bases, with 12 bases sitting between them. In DNA, the CDR3 is TGTGCCAGCAGCTTAGAGGCAGGAGGGTACCAAGAGACCCAGTACTTC. This codes for CASSLEAGGYQETQYF.

The chain is built from TRBV25-1 and TRBJ1-1, with D tentatively TRBD1 (6 bases). The CDR3 spans 13 residues. Trimming left V 5 bases short and J 3 bases short, with 10 bases between. CDR1 and CDR2 (germline): MGHDK, SYGVNS. The CDR3 loop is CASSLGGDTEAFF. The CDR3 nucleotides read TGTGCCAGCAGTCTAGGGGGGGACACTGAAGCTTTCTTT.